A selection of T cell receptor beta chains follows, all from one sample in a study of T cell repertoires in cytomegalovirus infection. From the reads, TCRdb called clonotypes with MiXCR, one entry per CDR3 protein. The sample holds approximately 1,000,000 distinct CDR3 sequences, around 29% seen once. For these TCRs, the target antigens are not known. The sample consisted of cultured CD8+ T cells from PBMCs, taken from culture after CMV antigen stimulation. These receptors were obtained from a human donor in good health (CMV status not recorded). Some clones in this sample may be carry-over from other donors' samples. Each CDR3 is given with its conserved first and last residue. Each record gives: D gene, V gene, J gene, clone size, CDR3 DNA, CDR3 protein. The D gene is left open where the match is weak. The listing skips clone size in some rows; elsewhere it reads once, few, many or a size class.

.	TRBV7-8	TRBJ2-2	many	TGTGCCAGCAGCTTAGGGTTATTACTTGCGAACACCGGGGAGCTGTTTTTT	CASSLGLLLANTGELFF
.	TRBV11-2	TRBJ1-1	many	TGTGCCAGCAGCTTAGGGGGGGGCGGGCACACTGAAGCTTTCTTT	CASSLGGGGHTEAFF
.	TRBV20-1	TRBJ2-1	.	TGCAGTGCTAAACCCATCGGGACGGTCTACAATGAGCAGTTCTTC	CSAKPIGTVYNEQFF
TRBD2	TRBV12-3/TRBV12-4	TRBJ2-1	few	TGTGCCAGCAGTTTCCCCCTAGCGGGGGGGCCCCATGAGCAGTTCTTC	CASSFPLAGGPHEQFF
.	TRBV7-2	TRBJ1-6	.	TGTGCCAGCAGCTTAGGGGAGCCCCTCCACTTT	CASSLGEPLHF
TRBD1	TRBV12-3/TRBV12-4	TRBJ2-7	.	TGTGCCAGCAGTACTACGCGCGGGACAGGGGGAGAGCAGTACTTC	CASSTTRGTGGEQYF
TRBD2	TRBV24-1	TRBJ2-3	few	TGTGCCACCAGTGAGGCGGGGGGTTTGTCAGATACGCAGTATTTT	CATSEAGGLSDTQYF
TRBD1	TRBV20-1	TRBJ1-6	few	TGCAGTGCTAGAGATGAGAGGGGGCGGAATTCACCCCTCCACTTT	CSARDERGRNSPLHF
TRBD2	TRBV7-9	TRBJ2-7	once	TGTGCCAGCAGCTCCCGGGAGGGCAACTACGAGCAGTACTTC	CASSSREGNYEQYF
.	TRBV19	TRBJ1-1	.	TGTGCCAGTAGAGGGAGAGGGGGCACTGAAGCTTTCTTT	CASRGRGGTEAFF
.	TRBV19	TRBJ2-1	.	TGTGCCAGTAGTATAGGGCGGGGGCAGAATGAGCAGTTCTTC	CASSIGRGQNEQFF
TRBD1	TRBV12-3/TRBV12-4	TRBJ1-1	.	TGTGCCAGCAGTTTCTCGACAGGGGTAACTGAAGCTTTCTTT	CASSFSTGVTEAFF
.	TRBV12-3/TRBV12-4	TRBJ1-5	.	TGTGCCAGCAGCCCGAGGGAGGGGCCCCTACACAATCAGCCCCAGCATTTT	CASSPREGPLHNQPQHF
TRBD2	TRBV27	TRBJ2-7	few	TGTGCCAGCAGTTTAGAGCGGGGGGGCTCCTACGAGCAGTACTTC	CASSLERGGSYEQYF
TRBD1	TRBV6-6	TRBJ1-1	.	TGTGCCAGCAGTAAAGAGAGGGGGCCGAACACTGAAGCTTTCTTT	CASSKERGPNTEAFF
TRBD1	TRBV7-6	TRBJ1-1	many	TGTGCCAGCAGCTTAAGTAAGACAGGGGTGACTGAAGCTTTCTTT	CASSLSKTGVTEAFF
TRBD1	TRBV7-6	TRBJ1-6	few	TGTGCCAGCAGCTTAGCAGTCCGGGACAGTAATTCACCCCTCCACTTT	CASSLAVRDSNSPLHF
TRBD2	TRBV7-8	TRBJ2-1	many	TGTGCCAGCAGAGATACTAGCGGAAACTACAATGAGCAGTTCTTC	CASRDTSGNYNEQFF
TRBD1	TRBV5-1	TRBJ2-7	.	TGCGCCAGCACCCCCGGGACAGCATCCTACGAGCAGTACTTC	CASTPGTASYEQYF
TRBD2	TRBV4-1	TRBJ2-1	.	TGCGCCAGCAGCCGGCCGGGACTAGCGGGAACAAGGGCGAATGAGCAGTTCTTC	CASSRPGLAGTRANEQFF
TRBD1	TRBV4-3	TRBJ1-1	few	TGCGCCAGCAGCCAAGCCGGGACAGGGGGGCTAGTCACTGAAGCTTTCTTT	CASSQAGTGGLVTEAFF
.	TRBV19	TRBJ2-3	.	TGTGCCAGTAGTATAGTGGGGCGCCCAGATACGCAGTATTTT	CASSIVGRPDTQYF
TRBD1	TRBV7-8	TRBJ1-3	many	TGTGCCAGCAGCTTCACCCCGGGACAGGGAAACACCATATATTTT	CASSFTPGQGNTIYF
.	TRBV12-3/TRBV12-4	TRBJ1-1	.	TGTGCCAGCAGCCTACTGACCCACACTGAAGCTTTCTTT	CASSLLTHTEAFF
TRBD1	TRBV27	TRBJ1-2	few	TGTGCCAGTCGGGGGGACAGGGGTGACTATGGCTACACCTTC	CASRGDRGDYGYTF
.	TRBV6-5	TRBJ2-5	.	TGTGCCAGCAGTGTGACGGGGGCTAACCGGGAGACCCAGTACTTC	CASSVTGANRETQYF
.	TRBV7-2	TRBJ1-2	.	TGTGCCAGCAGCTTCCTGACAGGATCCCTAAACTATGGCTACACCTTC	CASSFLTGSLNYGYTF
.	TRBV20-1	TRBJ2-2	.	TGCAGTGCCCCACTCGGGAACACCGGGGAGCTGTTTTTT	CSAPLGNTGELFF
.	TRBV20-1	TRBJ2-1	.	TGCAGTGCTAGAGATAGGACGGGGGGCCGCTATGAGCAGTTCTTC	CSARDRTGGRYEQFF
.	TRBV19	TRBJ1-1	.	TGTGCCAGTAGCCCTAAGGCGGAGGGGACTGAAGCTTTCTTT	CASSPKAEGTEAFF
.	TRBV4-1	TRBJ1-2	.	TGTGCCAGCAGCCAATTCTCTAACTATGGCTACACCTTC	CASSQFSNYGYTF
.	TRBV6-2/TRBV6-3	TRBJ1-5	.	TGTGCCAGCAGGTCGACCGGGACTACCAATCAGCCCCAGCATTTT	CASRSTGTTNQPQHF
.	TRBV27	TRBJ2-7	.	TGTGCCAGCCGAGGGGGAGACGAGCAGTACTTC	CASRGGDEQYF
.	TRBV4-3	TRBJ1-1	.	TGCGCCAGCAGCCAAGAGGAGGGGCTGAACACTGAAGCTTTCTTT	CASSQEEGLNTEAFF
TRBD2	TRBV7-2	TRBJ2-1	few	TGTGCCAGCAGCCCGGAGGAGGGACTAACCTTCAATGAGCAGTTCTTC	CASSPEEGLTFNEQFF
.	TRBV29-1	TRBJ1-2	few	TGCAGCGTAGGGGACATCTATGGCTACACCTTC	CSVGDIYGYTF
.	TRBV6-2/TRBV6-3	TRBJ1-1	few	TGTGCCAGCAGTTACCCCTGGGGGGGTCCTGAAGCTTTCTTT	CASSYPWGGPEAFF
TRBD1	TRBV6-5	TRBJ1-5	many	TGTGCCAGCAGTTCCGGGACAGGGGGCAATCAGCCCCAGCATTTT	CASSSGTGGNQPQHF
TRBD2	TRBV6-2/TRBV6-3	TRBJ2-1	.	TGTGCCAGCAGTTACCGGGGACTAGTAGGGCGGGTTGAGCAGTTCTTC	CASSYRGLVGRVEQFF
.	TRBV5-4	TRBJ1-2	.	TGTGCCAGCAGCTCCCATGGGAACGGCTACACCTTC	CASSSHGNGYTF
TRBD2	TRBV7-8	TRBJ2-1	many	TGTGCCAGCAGCTTAGTCCTAGCGGGCAACAATGAGCAGTTCTTC	CASSLVLAGNNEQFF
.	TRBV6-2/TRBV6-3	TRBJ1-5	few	TGTGCCAGCAGGCCCATCTGGGATGCGAACAATCAGCCCCAGCATTTT	CASRPIWDANNQPQHF
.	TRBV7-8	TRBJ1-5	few	TGTGCCAGCAGCTTATACGCAGGACAGAGCAATCAGCCCCAGCATTTT	CASSLYAGQSNQPQHF
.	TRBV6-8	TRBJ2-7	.	TGTGCCAGCGCGCTGGCCAGCTCCTACGAGCAGTACTTC	CASALASSYEQYF
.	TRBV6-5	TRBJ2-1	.	TGTGCCAGCAGTGTAGTAGGGGTTTCCTACAATGAGCAGTTCTTC	CASSVVGVSYNEQFF
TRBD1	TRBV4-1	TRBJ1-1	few	TGCGCCAGCAGCCAAGAAAAGGACAGGAAGAACACTGAAGCTTTCTTT	CASSQEKDRKNTEAFF
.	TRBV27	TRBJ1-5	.	TGTGCCAGCAAAGGCAGGAGTGGCAATCAGCCCCAGCATTTT	CASKGRSGNQPQHF
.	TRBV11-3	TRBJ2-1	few	TGTGCCAGCAGCTTGACTAGTTCTGTCTACAATGAGCAGTTCTTC	CASSLTSSVYNEQFF
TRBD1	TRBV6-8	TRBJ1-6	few	TGTGCCAGCAAAGTCAGGGACAGGGGTTCACCCCTCCACTTT	CASKVRDRGSPLHF
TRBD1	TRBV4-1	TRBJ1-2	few	TGCGCCAGCAGCCGACGGTTTACAGGGGCGGGCGGCTACACCTTC	CASSRRFTGAGGYTF
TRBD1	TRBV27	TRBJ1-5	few	TGTGCCAGCAGTTTCCCCCTGAGGCCGGACAGGGGTCAGCCCCAGCATTTT	CASSFPLRPDRGQPQHF
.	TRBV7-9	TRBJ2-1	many	TGTGCCAGCAGTTTAGGGGAGCAGTTCTTC	CASSLGEQFF
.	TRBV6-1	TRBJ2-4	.	TGTGCCAGCAGTGAATGGGGGGATGTCAAAAACATTCAGTACTTC	CASSEWGDVKNIQYF
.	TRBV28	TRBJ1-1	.	TGTGCCAGCAGCTTAGGGTTTCAGAACACTGAAGCTTTCTTT	CASSLGFQNTEAFF
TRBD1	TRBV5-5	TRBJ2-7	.	TGTGCCAGCAGCGTAGGGACCGGGACAGCCACCTACGAGCAGTACTTC	CASSVGTGTATYEQYF